The following is a TCR beta chain sequence with its context. Its target is not known. Produced via immunoSEQ multiplex PCR; TCRdb's table is partial and in-frame only. This sample yields 150,000 to 200,000 clones, of which about nine tenths are seen a single time; about 9.4% belongs to the top ten. V was pared by 3 bases and J by 11 bases, with 14 bases between. The CDR3 sequence is 13 residues long. Germline V gene lookup returns CDR1 MNHEY and CDR2 SMNVEV (reference sequence). This sample is drawn from a study of cytomegalovirus exposure and HLA in healthy donors. Points from the study as a whole: Within the approximately 120 validation repertoires, first-cohort TCR clusters tended to co-occur, according to a later analysis.

The sequenced sample consisted of PBMCs. The chain is built from TRBV27 and TRBJ2-1, with a weak D call TRBD1 (6 bases). The TCR sequence derives from a woman younger than 30 in good health and CMV-seropositive. CDR3 protein: CASSFGLGQKQFF. The DNA for the CDR3 is TGTGCCAGCAGTTTCGGACTCGGACAGAAGCAGTTCTTC.